The present TCR beta chain was sequenced within a study of CXCR3-negative and CXCR3-positive naive CD8 T cells. TRB cDNA was prepared as libraries by UMI-labeled 5' RACE. TCRdb reworked the 5' RACE reads into one entry per CDR3 protein, no DNA. This repertoire includes around 81,000 distinct CDR3 sequences. The CDR3 is made up of 13 amino acids. Study-wide results and limits: Memory, not naive, CXCR3-negative and CXCR3-positive cells differed in TRBV-TRBJ usage. Memory CD8+ cells showed much lower diversity, while both naive subsets were comparably high.

Naive CD8+ T cells showed CD45RO-CCR7+CD27+CD95-. On this clonotype: What it recognizes is unknown.

V usage is TRBV12-3 or TRBV12-4 and J usage is TRBJ1-5; TCRdb outputs TRBD1, but without DNA this stays unchecked. The source is a human donor in good health. Some clones in this sample may be carry-over from other donors' samples. Sequencing was done on a sample of naive CXCR3- CD8+ T cells from blood. The subset is: CD45RO-CCR7+CD27+CD95- naive CD8+ T cells lacking CXCR3 (TNR3-). The CDR3 protein is CASTRQANQPQHF.